These 30 T cell receptor beta chains share one sample of origin, sequenced in a study of shared clonotypes between healthy human individuals. The table came from immunoSEQ multiplex PCR; TCRdb's copy has only in-frame clones and leaves some out. The sample yields about 2 million clones, 85% to 95% seen once. Naivety among CD8 cells was defined by CD45RO negativity and positive CCR7 selection, thereby excluding terminally differentiated effector memory CD45RA+ cells. The specimen was naive CD8+ T cells sorted from blood. The receptors here all came from a man aged 18 to 30 in good health.

The gene calls are TRBV27 and TRBJ2-7; TRBD2 matches at 8 bases. CDR3 size: 16 residues. V gave up 5 bases and J gave up 0 bases; unmatched junction bases: 9. Germline CDR1 and CDR2: MNHEY and SMNVEV (reference sequence). The CDR3 coding sequence is TGTGCCAGCAGTCCTTCTGCCGGGGGGGTCTCCTACGAGCAGTACTTC. It yields the protein CASSPSAGGVSYEQYF.

This chain connects TRBV5-4 to TRBJ2-5; 7 bases fit TRBD2. This CDR3 spans 16 amino acids. Germline CDR1 SGHNT, CDR2 YYREEE (reference sequence). Losses at the gene ends were 4 bases for V and 1 base for J; bases not matched to a gene: 10. For the CDR3, the DNA is TGTGCCAGCAGCGCCGACTGGGGAGGGACCCAAGAGACCCAGTACTTC. Translated: CASSADWGGTQETQYF.

This clone showed up just once. The J gene is TRBJ2-7, the V gene TRBV29-1, with 9 bases lining up with TRBD1. The V segment lost 3 bases and the J segment 6 bases; nucleotides outside the gene matches: 6. This CDR3 has 13 amino acids. Germline V CDR1 and CDR2: SQVTM, ANQGSEA. CDR3: CSVDLGQGAEQYF. The CDR3 DNA reads as TGCAGCGTTGACCTGGGACAGGGAGCCGAGCAGTACTTC.

The genes are TRBV4-1 and TRBJ2-7; D is ambiguous. Looked up from germline, CDR1 is MGHRA and CDR2 is YSYEKL. Trimming took 2 bases from V and 3 from J, leaving 11 bases between them. The CDR3 runs to 14 residues. CDR3 DNA: TGCGCCAGCAGCCAACACAGCCTGAACTACGAGCAGTACTTC. Translation gives CASSQHSLNYEQYF.

The chain links TRBV11-2 to TRBJ1-1; 10 positions agree with TRBD1. The CDR3 totals 19 residues. V trimming: 5 bases; J trimming: 1 base; junction bases outside the gene matches: 16. Germline CDR1 SGHAT, CDR2 FQNNGV. CDR3 protein: CASSHGQGVIDLRNTEAFF. In DNA form, the CDR3 reads TGTGCCAGCAGCCACGGACAGGGGGTAATAGATTTAAGGAACACTGAAGCTTTCTTT.

The sample holds a few counts of this clone. The sample holds other DNA sequences that translate to the same CDR3. The chain combines TRBV5-6 with TRBJ1-5; D gene uncertain. Germline CDR1 SGHDT, CDR2 YYEEEE. The CDR3 consists of 12 residues. V lost 2 bases and J 2 bases, leaving 2 bases between the germline ends. The CDR3 reads CASSFGNQPQHF. CDR3 DNA sequence: TGTGCCAGCAGCTTCGGCAATCAGCCCCAGCATTTT.

This clone was detected once. This rearrangement joins TRBV10-2 to TRBJ2-5; D is perhaps TRBD1 (5 bases). Trimming pared 6 bases from V and 1 base from J, leaving 18 bases between. The V gene's germline CDR1 is WSHSY and CDR2 SAAADI. The CDR3 runs to 16 residues. DNA of the CDR3: TGCGCCAGCAGCCAGGGAAGTTCATCGCCCCAAGAGACCCAGTACTTC. This sequence encodes CASSQGSSSPQETQYF.

This chain connects TRBV4-3 to TRBJ2-5; the D gene is possibly TRBD1 (5 bases). The V end was cut by 0 bases, the J end by 4 bases, with 15 bases between. The CDR3 loop spans 16 amino acids. CDR1 LGHNA and CDR2 YSLEER come from the germline V gene. CDR3 nucleotide sequence: TGCGCCAGCAGCCAAGAACGGCAGGGTTACGGAGAGACCCAGTACTTC. Residues: CASSQERQGYGETQYF.

The chain joins TRBV6-1 to TRBJ2-7, with TRBD1 as a possible D gene (5 bases). V lost 1 base, J lost 4 bases, and 8 bases lay in between. The CDR3 is 13 residues long. CDR1 and CDR2 from the germline V gene are MNHNS and SASEGT. Here the CDR3 DNA reads TGTGCCAGCAGTGAAGGGAAGGGGTACGAGCAGTACTTC. Amino acid sequence: CASSEGKGYEQYF.

This chain connects TRBV7-9 to TRBJ2-7; TRBD1 matches 7 bases. The CDR3 runs 14 residues. Per germline, CDR1 SEHNR and CDR2 FQNEAQ (reference sequence). J was trimmed by 3 bases and V by 6 bases; bases with no gene match: 8. The CDR3 bases are TGTGCCAGCAGAAAGACAGGGAAGGGCTACGAGCAGTACTTC. Protein product: CASRKTGKGYEQYF.

The CDR3 DNA sequence: TGTGCCAGCAGCTGGCGAGAGGGGACACAAGAGACCCAGTACTTC. This encodes CASSWREGTQETQYF. V gene TRBV11-2 combines with J gene TRBJ2-5; perhaps TRBD1 as D (6 bases). Between the trimmed V and J ends, which lost 4 bases and 2 bases, there was a span of 14 bases. Germline CDR1 and CDR2: SGHAT and FQNNGV. The CDR3 sequence is 15 residues long.

This sequence joins TRBV27 and TRBJ2-3; 9 nucleotides align to TRBD2. CDR3 length: 15 residues. The germline V gene has CDR1 MNHEY and CDR2 SMNVEV (reference sequence). With V trimmed by 6 bases and J by 2 bases, 6 bases remained unmatched. CDR3 residues: CASRELAGFTDTQYF. In DNA form, the CDR3 reads TGTGCCAGCAGAGAACTAGCGGGTTTCACAGATACGCAGTATTTT.

This rearrangement joins TRBV5-6 to TRBJ2-3; 12 nucleotides match TRBD1. V shed 4 bases and J 2 bases; nucleotides not matched to a gene: 5. The CDR3 sequence is 16 residues long. Germline CDR1 is SGHDT and CDR2 is YYEEEE. The chain's CDR3 is CASSPGQGADTDTQYF. CDR3 in DNA: TGTGCCAGCAGCCCGGGACAGGGGGCTGACACAGATACGCAGTATTTT.

The chain employs TRBV6-6 and TRBJ1-5; unclear D gene. The V gene's germline CDR1 is MNHNY and CDR2 SVGAGI (reference sequence). This CDR3 has 12 residues. Deletions cut 5 bases from V and 3 bases from J, with 5 bases between. The CDR3: CASSPPNQPQHF. CDR3 nucleotide sequence: TGTGCCAGCAGTCCCCCCAATCAGCCCCAGCATTTT.

The chain employs TRBV13 and TRBJ2-7; D possibly corresponds to TRBD1 (5 bases). CDR1 PRHDT and CDR2 FYEKMQ come from the germline V gene (reference sequence). V lost 2 bases, J lost 5 bases, and 13 bases lay in between. The CDR3 spans 14 residues. The CDR3 is CASSLQGFWNEQYF. The DNA for the CDR3 is TGTGCCAGCAGCTTACAGGGCTTCTGGAACGAGCAGTACTTC.

This clone was detected only once. This rearrangement joins TRBV2 to TRBJ1-1; D is ambiguous. CDR3 length: 11 amino acids. Trimming took 7 bases from V and 7 from J, leaving 10 bases between them. The germline V gene has CDR1 SNHLY and CDR2 FYNNEI. The CDR3 sequence is CASITSNEAFF. The DNA for the CDR3 is TGTGCCAGCATTACATCGAATGAAGCTTTCTTT.

The chain is built from TRBV2 and TRBJ1-1; TRBD1 might be the D (5 bases). Germline CDR1 is SNHLY and CDR2 is FYNNEI. V was clipped by 2 bases and J by 2 bases, with 9 bases between them. This CDR3 contains 14 residues. As DNA, the CDR3 is TGTGCCAGCAGTGAACCGGGGGGAAACACTGAAGCTTTCTTT. This sequence encodes CASSEPGGNTEAFF. Full variable domain (rest looked up from reference TRBV2 and TRBJ1-1): EPEVTQTPSHQVTQMGQEVILRCVPISNHLYFYWYRQILGQKVEFLVSFYNNEISEKSEIFDDQFSVERPDGSNFTLKIRSTKLEDSAMYFCASSEPGGNTEAFFGQGTRLTVV.

This clone was detected only once. The rearrangement links TRBV4-1 to TRBJ2-7; 9 bases align to TRBD2. The germline gives CDR1 MGHRA, CDR2 YSYEKL. The V and J ends lost 5 bases and 3 bases, in that order; junction bases with no gene match: 11. CDR3 size: 16 residues. Written as DNA, the CDR3 is TGCGCCAGCAGCTCTCACGGTAGCGGGGGACTCTACGAGCAGTACTTC. It translates to CASSSHGSGGLYEQYF.

The rearrangement joins TRBV7-6 to TRBJ2-5; D unresolved. The CDR3 consists of 15 residues. In germline, CDR1 is SGHVS, CDR2 FNYEAQ. V was shortened by 1 base and J by 5 bases, with 14 bases between the two germline ends. CDR3 DNA sequence: TGTGCCAGCAGCTTAGATCCCGGGCCATCGGAGACCCAGTACTTC. Encoded protein: CASSLDPGPSETQYF.

J is TRBJ1-2 and V is TRBV6-1; 7 bases agree with TRBD1. The CDR3 covers 16 residues. The germline CDR1 and CDR2 sequences are MNHNS and SASEGT. V was clipped by 4 bases and J by 0 bases; unmatched bases: 8. The CDR3 region has the DNA TGTGCCAGCAGTGCGGGGACAGCCCTAACTAACTATGGCTACACCTTC. Protein: CASSAGTALTNYGYTF.

CDR3 loop: CSVATSGDTDTQYF. The CDR3 DNA follows: TGCAGCGTGGCGACTAGCGGGGACACAGATACGCAGTATTTT. The V call is TRBV29-1, the J call TRBJ2-3, with TRBD2 matching over 11 bases. The V and J ends lost 6 bases and 2 bases, in that order; junction bases with no gene match: 4. The CDR3 totals 14 residues. Looked up from germline, CDR1 is SQVTM and CDR2 is ANQGSEA.

The sample holds one count of this clone. This chain uses TRBV5-1 with TRBJ2-1; D is possibly TRBD1 (6 bases). The CDR3 extends over 13 amino acids. In germline, CDR1 is SGHRS, CDR2 YFSETQ. V shed 0 bases and J shed 9 bases, with 10 bases lying between them. CDR3 nucleotide sequence: TGCGCCAGCAGCTTGGACAGGGCTCCTGAGCAGTTCTTC. Translated, it gives CASSLDRAPEQFF.

The chain employs TRBV27 and TRBJ2-3; D gene unclear. Germline CDR1 reads MNHEY; CDR2 reads SMNVEV (reference sequence). The CDR3 consists of 16 residues. V was trimmed by 5 bases and J by 0 bases, leaving 15 bases between them. CDR3 nucleotides: TGTGCCAGCAGTCCGCGGACGTCTGCTAGCACAGATACGCAGTATTTT. The encoded protein is CASSPRTSASTDTQYF.

This chain connects TRBV10-3 to TRBJ2-2; TRBD1 matches at 7 bases. The CDR3 spans 14 residues. CDR1 ENHRY and CDR2 SYGVKD come from the germline V gene. Trimming removed 10 bases from V and 2 bases from J; junction bases left unmatched: 7. CDR3 in DNA: TGTGCCACCAAAGGGGACAGCAACACCGGGGAGCTGTTTTTT. This encodes CATKGDSNTGELFF.

This chain joins TRBV7-2 and TRBJ2-7; either TRBD1 or TRBD2 may fit D (5 bases each). From germline, CDR1 is SGHTA and CDR2 FQGNSA. The CDR3 loop spans 16 amino acids. V shed 5 bases and J shed 2 bases, with 19 bases lying between them. The CDR3 bases are TGTGCCAGCAGCCCAGGGCCCCGTAGCGTGACCTACGAGCAGTACTTC. Translated: CASSPGPRSVTYEQYF. The complete variable domain, with remaining parts taken from reference TRBV7-2 and TRBJ2-7, reads GAGVSQSPSNKVTEKGKDVELRCDPISGHTALYWYRQSLGQGLEFLIYFQGNSAPDKSGLPSDRFSAERTGGSVSTLTIQRTQQEDSAVYLCASSPGPRSVTYEQYFGPGTRLTVT.

The V call is TRBV5-6, the J call TRBJ2-7; possibly TRBD1 for D (5 bases). Trimming removed 0 bases at V and 5 bases at J, with 15 bases between. Germline V gives CDR1 SGHDT, CDR2 YYEEEE. This CDR3 region has 15 residues. The CDR3 nucleotides read TGTGCCAGCAGCTTGGCAGGGCCATCCGTCCACGAGCAGTACTTC. Residues: CASSLAGPSVHEQYF.

The chain carries TRBV5-1 and TRBJ1-2, with a possible D match to TRBD1 (6 bases). The CDR3 is 15 amino acids. Germline lookup yields CDR1 SGHRS and CDR2 YFSETQ. V lost 2 bases, J lost 6 bases, and 17 bases lay in between. Written as DNA, the CDR3 is TGCGCCAGCAGCTTAATACAGGGTCTGACCGATGGCTACACCTTC. This codes for CASSLIQGLTDGYTF.

The rearrangement joins TRBV6-5 to TRBJ2-2; TRBD2 matches 7 bases. The CDR3 has 16 residues. V lost 0 bases and J lost 6; bases outside the gene matches: 7. Per germline, CDR1 MNHEY and CDR2 SVGAGI. Here the CDR3 reads CASSYSLTSLAGELFF. In DNA form, the CDR3 reads TGTGCCAGCAGTTACTCGTTGACTAGCCTAGCCGGGGAGCTGTTTTTT.

The sample holds one count of this clone. V and J are TRBV28 and TRBJ2-7; unclear D gene. The germline V and J ends were trimmed by 6 bases and 1 base, with 19 bases remaining between them. CDR1 and CDR2 from the germline V gene are MDHEN and SYDVKM. CDR3 size: 16 residues. The CDR3 region is CASRPTEGLISYEQYF. The CDR3 DNA reads TGTGCCAGCAGACCTACGGAAGGGTTGATTTCCTACGAGCAGTACTTC.

V usage is TRBV4-2 and J usage is TRBJ2-7, with 9 bases lining up with TRBD1. Unmatched junction bases numbered 8, after V lost 0 bases and J lost 2 bases. In germline, CDR1 is LGHNA, CDR2 YNFKEQ. CDR3 length: 17 amino acids. CDR3 bases: TGTGCCAGCAGCCAAGATCCCGGGACAGGGCTACCCTACGAGCAGTACTTC. This translates into CASSQDPGTGLPYEQYF.